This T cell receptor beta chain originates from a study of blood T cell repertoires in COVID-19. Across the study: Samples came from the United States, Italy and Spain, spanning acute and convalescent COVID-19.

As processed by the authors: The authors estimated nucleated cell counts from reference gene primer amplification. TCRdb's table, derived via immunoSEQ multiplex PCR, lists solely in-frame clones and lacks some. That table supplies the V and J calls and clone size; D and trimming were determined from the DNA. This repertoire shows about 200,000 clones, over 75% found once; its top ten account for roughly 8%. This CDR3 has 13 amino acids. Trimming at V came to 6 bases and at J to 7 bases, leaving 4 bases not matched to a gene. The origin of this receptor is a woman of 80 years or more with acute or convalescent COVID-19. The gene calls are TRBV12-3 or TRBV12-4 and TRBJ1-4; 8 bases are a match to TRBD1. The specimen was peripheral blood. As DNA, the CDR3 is TGTGCCAGCAGCTGGGACAGGTTTGAAAAACTGTTTTTT. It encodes CASSWDRFEKLFF.